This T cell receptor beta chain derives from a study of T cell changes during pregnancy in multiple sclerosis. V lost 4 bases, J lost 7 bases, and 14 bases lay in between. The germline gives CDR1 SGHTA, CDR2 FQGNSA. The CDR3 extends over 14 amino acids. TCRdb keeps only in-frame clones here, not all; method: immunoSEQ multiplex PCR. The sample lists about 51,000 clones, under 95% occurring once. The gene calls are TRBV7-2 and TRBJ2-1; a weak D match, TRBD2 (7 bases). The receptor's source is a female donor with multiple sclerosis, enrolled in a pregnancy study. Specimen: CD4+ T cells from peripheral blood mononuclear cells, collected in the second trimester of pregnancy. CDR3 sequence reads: CASSSQGRGNEQFF. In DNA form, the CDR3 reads TGTGCCAGCAGCTCCCAAGGGAGGGGGAATGAGCAGTTCTTC.